Presented here are 18 T cell receptor beta chains from one specimen sequenced in a study of cytomegalovirus exposure and HLA in healthy donors. Produced via immunoSEQ multiplex PCR; TCRdb's table is partial and in-frame only. The data hold tens of thousands of clones, with 96% observed a single time. The sequencing sample was made of PBMCs. The source is a man aged 18 to 35 in good health and CMV-seronegative.

The V gene is TRBV11-3, the J gene TRBJ1-1; D gene unclear. The CDR3 runs to 13 residues. The germline CDR1 and CDR2 sequences are SGHNT and YENEEA. Trimming removed 1 base at V and 0 bases at J, with 3 bases between. The CDR3 nucleotides are TGTGCCAGCAGCTTAGGAGTGAACACTGAAGCTTTCTTT. Encoded protein: CASSLGVNTEAFF.

The table lists this clone with a few counts. This chain joins TRBV27 and TRBJ2-3, with 8 bases that match TRBD2. V was pared by 7 bases and J by 0 bases, with 18 bases of the junction left unmatched. CDR1 is MNHEY and CDR2 is SMNVEV in the germline V gene (reference sequence). CDR3 size: 19 residues. CDR3 protein: CASTELAGMGSSSTDTQYF. The CDR3 bases are TGTGCCAGCACCGAATTAGCGGGAATGGGTAGTTCGAGCACAGATACGCAGTATTTT.

J is TRBJ2-7 and V is TRBV7-8; 10 positions agree with TRBD1. There are 14 residues in the CDR3. V lost 2 bases to trimming and J lost 5 bases; unmatched junction nucleotides: 3. Germline CDR1 reads SGHVS; CDR2 reads FQNEAQ. CDR3 residues: CASSLRGTGDEQYF. The CDR3 region has the DNA TGTGCCAGCAGCTTACGTGGGACAGGGGACGAGCAGTACTTC.

The gene calls are TRBV11-2 and TRBJ1-6; D gene ambiguous. The CDR3 is made up of 14 amino acids. Looked up from germline, CDR1 is SGHAT and CDR2 is FQNNGV. Trimming took 0 bases from V and 4 from J, leaving 4 bases between them. The CDR3 DNA reads TGTGCCAGCAGCTTAGACGGGTATAATTCACCCCTCCACTTT. Encoded protein: CASSLDGYNSPLHF. Complete variable domain (other parts from reference TRBV11-2 and TRBJ1-6): EAGVAQSPRYKIIEKRQSVAFWCNPISGHATLYWYQQILGQGPKLLIQFQNNGVVDDSQLPKDRFSAERLKGVDSTLKIQPAKLEDSAVYLCASSLDGYNSPLHFGNGTRLTVT.

Concerning this clone itself: At one boundary the junction diverges from the germline segment, which might be a read error. The gene calls are TRBV28 and TRBJ1-2; D remains ambiguous. The germline CDR1 and CDR2 sequences are MDHEN and SYDVKM. The CDR3 is 9 residues long. CDR3 region: CASGSAGPF. Here the CDR3 DNA reads TGTGCCAGCGGGTCGGCAGGCCCCTTC.

This rearrangement joins TRBV9 to TRBJ1-2, with 9 nucleotides matching TRBD1. Germline lookup yields CDR1 SGDLS and CDR2 YYNGEE. The CDR3 loop spans 13 amino acids. V trimming: 2 bases; J trimming: 7 bases; junction bases outside the gene matches: 3. CDR3 sequence: CASSVTGGPGYTF. CDR3 DNA sequence: TGTGCCAGCAGCGTCACAGGGGGCCCTGGCTACACCTTC.

The rearrangement links TRBV27 to TRBJ1-5; D perhaps matches TRBD1 (5 bases). Trimming took off 6 bases at V and 4 bases at J, with 10 bases between the two ends. The germline CDR1 and CDR2 sequences are MNHEY and SMNVEV (reference sequence). The CDR3 length is 13 residues. The CDR3 loop reads CASRLTENQPQHF. DNA of the CDR3: TGTGCCAGCAGGCTGACAGAGAATCAGCCCCAGCATTTT.

The V gene is TRBV4-3, the J gene TRBJ2-1; D unclear. CDR1 and CDR2 (germline): LGHNA, YSLEER. V lost 0 bases and J lost 0, with 6 bases in between. The CDR3 spans 15 residues. CDR3 coding DNA: TGCGCCAGCAGCCAAGAGCTGAGCTCCTACAATGAGCAGTTCTTC. Translating gives CASSQELSSYNEQFF.

The chain links TRBV27 to TRBJ2-7; 7 bases fit TRBD1. In germline, CDR1 is MNHEY, CDR2 SMNVEV (reference sequence). Trimming removed 4 bases from V and 3 bases from J; junction bases left unmatched: 6. The length of the CDR3 is 14 residues. CDR3 region: CASSSRDSHYEQYF. CDR3 coding DNA: TGTGCCAGCAGTTCCCGGGACAGTCACTACGAGCAGTACTTC.

The rearrangement uses TRBV5-6 and TRBJ2-2; TRBD1 aligns across 9 bases. V trimming: 5 bases; J trimming: 5 bases; junction bases outside the gene matches: 4. The CDR3 loop spans 14 amino acids. From germline, CDR1 is SGHDT and CDR2 YYEEEE. CDR3 sequence reads: CASSRTGVTGELFF. The CDR3 DNA reads TGTGCCAGCAGTCGGACAGGGGTAACCGGGGAGCTGTTTTTT.

This clone has a handful of counts. This chain joins TRBV7-6 and TRBJ1-4, with TRBD1 identical over 12 bases. Germline CDR1 is SGHVS and CDR2 is FNYEAQ. The trim removed 5 bases at V and 1 base at J, leaving 11 bases unmatched. This CDR3 has 19 residues. The CDR3 coding sequence is TGTGCCAGCAGCCGAACAATCCGGGACAGGGGGCGAACTAATGAAAAACTGTTTTTT. It is translated as CASSRTIRDRGRTNEKLFF.

V and J are TRBV6-6 and TRBJ1-2; 8 bases match TRBD1. Germline V gene sequence: CDR1 MNHNY, CDR2 SVGAGI (reference sequence). Trimming cost V 0 bases and J 7 bases; bases outside gene matches: 7. The CDR3 has 15 residues. The CDR3 coding sequence is TGTGCCAGCAGTTACTCCGGACAGGGAGGCGGTGGCTACACCTTC. Translation: CASSYSGQGGGGYTF.

J is TRBJ1-5 and V is TRBV6-1; unclear D gene. V was pared by 3 bases and J by 9 bases, with 6 bases between. The CDR3 consists of 11 residues. Germline V gene lookup returns CDR1 MNHNS and CDR2 SASEGT. The CDR3 is CASSDLSPQHF. CDR3 sequence (DNA): TGTGCCAGCAGTGACTTATCGCCCCAGCATTTT.

The chain has TRBV9 and TRBJ2-2; D is unresolved. Between the trimmed V and J ends, which lost 0 bases and 4 bases, there was a span of 4 bases. The CDR3 has 13 amino acids. Germline V gene data show CDR1 as SGDLS and CDR2 as YYNGEE. The CDR3 protein is CASSVGPTGELFF. Here the CDR3 DNA reads TGTGCCAGCAGCGTAGGGCCCACCGGGGAGCTGTTTTTT.

In this sample, this clone turned up once. The V gene is TRBV29-1, the J gene TRBJ2-1, with TRBD2 matching 7 bases. CDR1 is SQVTM and CDR2 is ANQGSEA in the germline V gene. V was clipped by 2 bases and J by 5 bases; unmatched bases: 6. There are 14 residues in the CDR3. CDR3 in DNA: TGCAGCGTTGAACGGCCTAGCGGAGACAATGAGCAGTTCTTC. Its protein is CSVERPSGDNEQFF.

The rearrangement uses TRBV29-1 and TRBJ2-1; 9 bases map to TRBD2. The germline gives CDR1 SQVTM, CDR2 ANQGSEA. The CDR3 loop spans 14 amino acids. V was pared by 7 bases and J by 4 bases, with 8 bases of the junction left unmatched. This CDR3 reads CSAARTSGYNEQFF. The CDR3 DNA reads as TGCAGCGCCGCCCGAACTAGCGGGTACAATGAGCAGTTCTTC.

The chain couples TRBV6-5 to TRBJ1-3; D uncertain. The CDR3 is 12 residues long. V was cut by 10 bases and J by 2 bases, with 9 bases left in between. The germline V gene encodes CDR1 MNHEY and CDR2 SVGAGI. CDR3: CATSGPGNTIYF. As DNA, the CDR3 is TGTGCCACCTCTGGGCCTGGAAACACCATATATTTT.

This clone was seen more than once but under ten times. The junction departs from the called germline gene at one end, perhaps through a read error. J is TRBJ1-1 and V is TRBV5-1; D is undetermined. The CDR3 extends over 13 amino acids. Germline-derived CDR1 and CDR2 are SGHRS and YFSETQ. The CDR3 DNA follows: TGCGCCAGCAGCTTGGCCGGGAACCCTGAAGCTTTCTTT. Translated: CASSLAGNPEAFF.